What follows are 18 T cell receptor beta chains derived from one specimen sequenced in a study of blood T cell repertoires in COVID-19. Assay used: immunoSEQ multiplex PCR; TCRdb lists only in-frame clones, some missing. Among 320,000 or so clones listed, around 85% were seen once. Sample: PBMCs or T cells enriched from blood (not recorded which). The receptor source for this set is a woman in her twenties or thirties who had been exposed to COVID-19.

This chain joins TRBV6-2 or TRBV6-3 and TRBJ2-7, with TRBD2 matching over 9 bases. CDR1 and CDR2 (germline): MNHEY, SVGEGT. The CDR3 covers 14 residues. V was pared by 5 bases and J by 2 bases, with 4 bases of the junction left unmatched. The CDR3 region is CASSVAGATYEQYF. In DNA form, the CDR3 reads TGTGCCAGCAGTGTAGCGGGGGCGACCTACGAGCAGTACTTC.

Comments on this clone: Germline is not matched at one junction end, which may reflect a read error. The chain employs TRBV27 and TRBJ1-2; possible D gene TRBD1, 5 bases. This CDR3 has 9 amino acids. CDR1 is MNHEY and CDR2 is SMNVEV in the germline V gene (reference sequence). As DNA, the CDR3 is TGTGCCAGCAGTTTGGGGGGGGCCTTC. Its translation: CASSLGGAF.

This clone was observed once. V usage is TRBV5-1 and J usage is TRBJ2-1, with TRBD2 matching 13 bases. CDR1 and CDR2 (germline): SGHRS, YFSETQ. The CDR3 is 15 amino acids. J gave up 10 bases and V 4 bases, and 8 bases lay outside the gene matches. The CDR3: CASSPTSGRAGEQFF. In DNA, the CDR3 is TGCGCCAGCAGCCCTACTAGCGGGAGGGCCGGGGAGCAGTTCTTC.

The rearrangement uses TRBV7-3 and TRBJ2-1; 11 positions match TRBD2. Germline CDR1 reads SGHTA; CDR2 reads FQGTGA. The ends lost 2 bases at V and 5 bases at J; junction bases unmatched: 2. This CDR3 contains 15 residues. The CDR3 sequence: CASSLLTSGNNEQFF. The CDR3 region has the DNA TGTGCCAGCAGCTTATTGACTAGCGGGAACAATGAGCAGTTCTTC.

The genes are TRBV7-9 and TRBJ1-6, with a tentative D call TRBD1 (5 bases). The CDR3 is made up of 15 amino acids. Trimming took 5 bases from V and 6 from J, leaving 14 bases between them. In germline, CDR1 is SEHNR, CDR2 FQNEAQ (reference sequence). CDR3 sequence (DNA): TGTGCCAGCAGCGCCAGCGGGGGTCCTAATTCACCCCTCCACTTT. Encoded protein: CASSASGGPNSPLHF.

The chain combines TRBV5-4 with TRBJ2-7, with D possibly matching TRBD2 (5 bases). Germline CDR1 reads SGHNT; CDR2 reads YYREEE (reference sequence). Trimming shortened V by 4 bases and J by 3 bases, and 20 bases separated the two germline ends. CDR3 length: 16 amino acids. The CDR3 here is CASSVPSRTHNYEQYF. The CDR3 DNA is TGTGCCAGCAGCGTACCCTCCCGGACTCACAACTACGAGCAGTACTTC.

The chain joins TRBV5-1 to TRBJ2-7; tentative D call: TRBD2 (6 bases). From germline, CDR1 is SGHRS and CDR2 YFSETQ. Trimming cost V 6 bases and J 5 bases, with 12 bases left between them. The CDR3 contains 12 residues. Here the CDR3 reads CASKSGSDEQYF. The CDR3 DNA reads as TGCGCCAGCAAAAGCGGGTCCGACGAGCAGTACTTC.

The J gene is TRBJ2-1, the V gene TRBV5-3, with 7 bases that match TRBD2. TRBV5-3 is classed as an ORF, of uncertain function. The junction had 14 bases not matched to a gene; V was cut back by 1 base and J by 4 bases. The CDR3 spans 18 residues. The CDR3 sequence is CARSLIGPPGLSYNEQFF. CDR3 bases: TGTGCCAGAAGCTTGATTGGACCCCCGGGACTATCTTACAATGAGCAGTTCTTC.

The chain is built from TRBV27 and TRBJ1-1; TRBD1 matches 8 bases. Per the germline V gene, CDR1 is MNHEY and CDR2 is SMNVEV (reference sequence). This CDR3 is 15 amino acids long. V dropped 0 bases and J dropped 4; count of bases not matched to a gene: 4. Written as DNA, the CDR3 is TGTGCCAGCAGTTTATCGTATACAGGGGGCACTGAAGCTTTCTTT. It codes for CASSLSYTGGTEAFF.

The DNA of the CDR3 is TGTGCCAGCAGCGCCACGGTGAACACTGAAGCTTTCTTT. Amino acid sequence: CASSATVNTEAFF. J is TRBJ1-1 and V is TRBV7-2; D is ambiguous. V gave up 5 bases and J gave up 0 bases, with 7 bases separating them. In germline, CDR1 is SGHTA, CDR2 FQGNSA. The CDR3 extends over 13 amino acids.

The genes are TRBV20-1 and TRBJ1-2, with D uncertain. Germline loops: CDR1 DFQATT, CDR2 SNEGSKA (reference sequence). The CDR3 is made up of 11 amino acids. Between the trimmed V and J ends, which lost 6 bases and 4 bases, there was a span of 9 bases. The CDR3 sequence is CSARLTYGYTF. The CDR3 DNA sequence: TGCAGTGCGCGTCTCACCTATGGCTACACCTTC.

The chain recombines TRBV11-2 with TRBJ2-3; 7 bases align to TRBD2. The trim removed 1 base at V and 4 bases at J, leaving 5 bases unmatched. The length of the CDR3 is 15 residues. Germline-derived CDR1 and CDR2 are SGHAT and FQNNGV. The CDR3 spells CASSLGAGLPDTQYF. In nucleotides, the CDR3 is TGTGCCAGCAGCTTAGGAGCGGGGCTCCCAGATACGCAGTATTTT.

The chain joins TRBV2 to TRBJ1-2, with D possibly matching TRBD1 (6 bases). Trimming took 6 bases from V and 0 from J, leaving 17 bases between them. The germline gives CDR1 SNHLY, CDR2 FYNNEI. This CDR3 contains 16 residues. Here the CDR3 DNA reads TGTGCCAGCAGGACCATGGACAGACCCGCTAACTATGGCTACACCTTC. Translating it yields CASRTMDRPANYGYTF.

The rearrangement joins TRBV24-1 to TRBJ2-1, with 12 bases that match TRBD2. This CDR3 comprises 16 residues. CDR1 is KGHDR, CDR2 SFDVKD, per germline. Trimming at V came to 4 bases and at J to 2 bases, leaving 2 bases not matched to a gene. The CDR3 loop reads CATSDPSGRAYNEQFF. The CDR3 nucleotides are TGTGCCACCAGTGACCCTAGCGGGAGGGCCTACAATGAGCAGTTCTTC.

V is TRBV4-2 and J is TRBJ1-3; the match to TRBD1 covers 8 bases. Trimming at V came to 0 bases and at J to 1 base, leaving 14 bases not matched to a gene. The germline V gene encodes CDR1 LGHNA and CDR2 YNFKEQ. The CDR3 extends over 20 amino acids. This CDR3 reads CASSQESRQGKSLSGNTIYF. DNA for the CDR3: TGTGCCAGCAGCCAAGAATCCCGACAGGGGAAGTCCTTATCTGGAAACACCATATATTTT.

The chain carries TRBV6-1 and TRBJ1-4; D possibly corresponds to TRBD1 (5 bases). The germline V and J ends were trimmed by 1 base and 11 bases, with 17 bases remaining between them. The CDR3 runs 15 residues. Germline CDR1 and CDR2: MNHNS and SASEGT. The CDR3 protein is CASSEDYDRPWKLFF. CDR3 coding DNA: TGTGCCAGCAGTGAAGATTACGACAGACCTTGGAAACTGTTTTTT.

V usage is TRBV7-9 and J usage is TRBJ1-2; 7 nucleotides line up with TRBD1. Trimming at V came to 3 bases and at J to 8 bases, leaving 18 bases not matched to a gene. Per germline, CDR1 SEHNR and CDR2 FQNEAQ (reference sequence). The CDR3 loop spans 17 amino acids. The CDR3 sequence: CASSFEKGADVSAGYTF. CDR3 coding DNA: TGTGCCAGCAGCTTTGAGAAGGGGGCAGATGTGTCCGCGGGCTACACCTTC.

The V and J genes are TRBV7-2 and TRBJ1-2; no firm D call. V lost 8 bases, J lost 5 bases, and 15 bases lay in between. The germline V gene has CDR1 SGHTA and CDR2 FQGNSA. The CDR3 totals 13 residues. The CDR3 DNA sequence: TGTGCCAGCCATGGAGGGCTAGGGTATGGCTACACCTTC. As protein: CASHGGLGYGYTF.